These 8 T cell receptor beta chains were sequenced from one sample in a study of siplizumab effects on memory and regulatory T cells. Here immunoSEQ multiplex PCR was the method, and the copy in TCRdb shows in-frame clones only, minus some. In the table there are about 98,000 clones, about 90% of which are singletons. The sequencing sample was made of CD4+ T cells sorted from blood. These receptors were collected from a human donor in good health.

The chain carries TRBV6-1 and TRBJ1-2; 7 positions match TRBD1. The length of the CDR3 is 14 residues. Looked up from germline, CDR1 is MNHNS and CDR2 is SASEGT. The ends lost 7 bases at V and 7 bases at J; junction bases unmatched: 12. The CDR3 here is CASNLRTEGAGYTF. CDR3 nucleotide sequence: TGTGCCAGCAATTTAAGGACAGAGGGGGCTGGCTACACCTTC.

There are a few counts of this clone. V is TRBV30 and J is TRBJ1-2, with TRBD1 identical over 7 bases. This CDR3 spans 13 amino acids. Germline V gives CDR1 GTSNPN, CDR2 SVGIG (reference sequence). The V gene end was trimmed by 0 bases and the J gene end by 4 bases; junction bases not matched to a gene: 2. Here the CDR3 reads CAWSVGTAYGYTF. DNA for the CDR3: TGTGCCTGGAGTGTAGGGACAGCCTATGGCTACACCTTC.

This chain joins TRBV6-4 and TRBJ2-2; 11 nucleotides line up with TRBD2. V was clipped by 6 bases and J by 5 bases; unmatched bases: 5. Germline CDR1 MRHNA, CDR2 SNTAGT. The CDR3 runs 15 residues. In DNA form, the CDR3 reads TGTGCCAGCAGCATGCTAGCGGGAGGTACCGGGGAGCTGTTTTTT. It encodes CASSMLAGGTGELFF.

This chain connects TRBV4-1 to TRBJ2-3; D might be TRBD1 or TRBD2, each matching 5 bases. Trimming pared 4 bases from V and 0 bases from J, leaving 20 bases between. The length of the CDR3 is 18 residues. From germline, CDR1 is MGHRA and CDR2 YSYEKL. CDR3 DNA: TGCGCCAGCAGCCCCAGACCGGGGCTAATCACTAGCACAGATACGCAGTATTTT. Amino acid sequence: CASSPRPGLITSTDTQYF.

The J gene is TRBJ2-1, the V gene TRBV4-1; no definite D call. The V and J ends lost 4 bases and 6 bases respectively, with 19 bases between them. This CDR3 is 16 amino acids long. CDR1 and CDR2 (germline): MGHRA, YSYEKL. The CDR3 nucleotides read TGCGCCAGCAGCCGGACGTTTCGGCAGACGGGCAATGAGCAGTTCTTC. Translating gives CASSRTFRQTGNEQFF.

The rearrangement uses TRBV30 and TRBJ1-1; unclear D gene. Trimming pared 5 bases from V and 6 bases from J, leaving 13 bases between. CDR3 length: 12 amino acids. Germline V gene data show CDR1 as GTSNPN and CDR2 as SVGIG (reference sequence). This chain's CDR3 is CAWSGNTAEAFF. As DNA, the CDR3 is TGTGCCTGGTCTGGGAATACGGCTGAAGCTTTCTTT.

This clone was observed a few times. The chain recombines TRBV25-1 with TRBJ2-5, with 8 bases matching TRBD2. V trimming: 4 bases; J trimming: 9 bases; junction bases outside the gene matches: 13. The germline gives CDR1 MGHDK, CDR2 SYGVNS. The CDR3 contains 15 residues. CDR3 loop: CASSGLASPAEAQYF. The CDR3 DNA reads TGTGCCAGCAGTGGACTAGCGTCCCCCGCTGAGGCCCAGTACTTC.

The chain employs TRBV18 and TRBJ1-1, with a tentative D call TRBD1 (6 bases). This CDR3 has 16 amino acids. Trimming stripped 4 bases from V and 1 base from J, with 16 bases between. Germline CDR1 KGHSH, CDR2 LQKENI. DNA for the CDR3: TGTGCCAGCTCACTTATCCCGGGGGGCCAGAACACTGAAGCTTTCTTT. Translating gives CASSLIPGGQNTEAFF.